The T cell receptor beta chain under discussion was sequenced for a study of blood T cell repertoires in COVID-19. Study overall: Samples came from the United States, Italy and Spain, spanning acute and convalescent COVID-19. The cDNA or gDNA used as material had been derived from T cells, B-cell-depleted T cells, or PBMCs.

Some clones are missing from TCRdb's copy, which holds only in-frame ones; the method was immunoSEQ multiplex PCR. The sample has more than 250,000 clones; 88% are singletons. Trimming took off 6 bases at V and 3 bases at J, with 11 bases between the two ends. CDR3 length: 13 residues. Germline V gene data show CDR1 as MNHEY and CDR2 as SVGAGI. As concerns this clone: Other DNA sequences in the sample encode the same CDR3.

Source material: peripheral blood. The receptor's source is a woman in her 30s with COVID-19, enrolled during active disease. The chain has TRBV6-5 and TRBJ1-1; D not resolved. CDR3 sequence: CASSGEEYTEAFF. CDR3 nucleotides: TGTGCCAGCAGCGGCGAGGAGTACACTGAAGCTTTCTTT.